This TCR beta chain was captured by sequencing in a study of OX40 agonist ivuxolimab in advanced cancers. Whole-study context: Patients were dosed with the agonistic anti-OX40 (CD134) antibody ivuxolimab. Study-level results: Clonal expansion by week 6 occurred in CD4+ and CD8+ blood T cells (at 0.1 to 3.0 mg/kg). Among the nonresponders, some also had low normalized T-cell clonal expansion.

V was pared by 6 bases and J by 4 bases, with 5 bases of the junction left unmatched. Germline V lookup: CDR1 MNHEY, CDR2 SVGAGI. This CDR3 has 13 residues. Clones were sequenced by immunoSEQ multiplex PCR, and TCRdb holds only the in-frame ones, with some missing. The table records around 76,000 clones, around 90% of them present only once. For this clone: What it binds is unknown.

This specimen was CD4+ or CD8+ T cells sorted from blood, taken in a trial of the OX40 agonist ivuxolimab. The rearrangement links TRBV6-5 to TRBJ1-2, with 7 bases lining up with TRBD1. The receptor was isolated from an adult with an advanced solid tumor such as melanoma, head and neck, liver or kidney cancer. The CDR3 bases are TGTGCCAGCAGCAAACAGGGGATCTATGGCTACACCTTC. Protein: CASSKQGIYGYTF.